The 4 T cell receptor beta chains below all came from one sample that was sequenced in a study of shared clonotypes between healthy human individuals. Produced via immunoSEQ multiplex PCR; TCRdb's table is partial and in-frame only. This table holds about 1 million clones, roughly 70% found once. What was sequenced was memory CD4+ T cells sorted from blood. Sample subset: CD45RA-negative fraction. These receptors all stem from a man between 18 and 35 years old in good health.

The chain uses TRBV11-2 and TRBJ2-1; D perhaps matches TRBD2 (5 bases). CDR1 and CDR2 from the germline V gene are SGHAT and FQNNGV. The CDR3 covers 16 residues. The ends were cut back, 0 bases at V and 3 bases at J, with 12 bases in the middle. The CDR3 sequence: CASSLDTVARYNEQFF. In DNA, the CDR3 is TGTGCCAGCAGCTTAGATACGGTAGCGCGCTACAATGAGCAGTTCTTC.

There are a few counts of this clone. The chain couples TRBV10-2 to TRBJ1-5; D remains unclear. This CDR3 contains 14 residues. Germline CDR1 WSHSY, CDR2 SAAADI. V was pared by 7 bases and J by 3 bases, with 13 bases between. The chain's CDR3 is CASMRASTNQPQHF. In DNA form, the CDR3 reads TGCGCCAGCATGCGGGCATCTACCAATCAGCCCCAGCATTTT.

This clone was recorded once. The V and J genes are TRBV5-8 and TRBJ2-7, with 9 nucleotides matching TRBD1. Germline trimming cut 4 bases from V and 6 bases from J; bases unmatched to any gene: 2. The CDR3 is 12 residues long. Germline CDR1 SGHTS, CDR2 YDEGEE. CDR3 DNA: TGTGCCAGCAGCCAGGACAGGGGCGAGCAGTACTTC. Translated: CASSQDRGEQYF.

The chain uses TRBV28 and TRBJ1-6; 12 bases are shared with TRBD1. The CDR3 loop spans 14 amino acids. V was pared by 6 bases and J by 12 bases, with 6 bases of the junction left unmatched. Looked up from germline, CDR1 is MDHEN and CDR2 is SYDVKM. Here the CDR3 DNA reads TGTGCCAGCAGCACGGGGACAGGGGGCTTACCCCTCCACTTT. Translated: CASSTGTGGLPLHF.